This entry describes one TCR beta chain. This specimen comes from a study of blood T cell repertoires in COVID-19. For the study at large: The United States, Italy and Spain were the sources of the acute and convalescent COVID-19 samples.

Produced via immunoSEQ multiplex PCR; TCRdb's table is partial and in-frame only. Of 240,000 or so clones listed, approximately 85% were seen once; the top ten hold around 0.8%. The ends were cut back, 9 bases at V and 7 bases at J, with 10 bases in the middle. Germline V gene sequence: CDR1 MNHEY, CDR2 SVGAGI. CDR3 size: 11 residues. Material: peripheral blood. The chain joins TRBV6-5 to TRBJ2-1; the D gene is possibly TRBD1 (6 bases). The receptor comes from a woman in her twenties or thirties with acute or convalescent COVID-19. Written as DNA, the CDR3 is TGTGCCAGTCAGGGGTATAATGAGCAGTTCTTC. Translating it yields CASQGYNEQFF.